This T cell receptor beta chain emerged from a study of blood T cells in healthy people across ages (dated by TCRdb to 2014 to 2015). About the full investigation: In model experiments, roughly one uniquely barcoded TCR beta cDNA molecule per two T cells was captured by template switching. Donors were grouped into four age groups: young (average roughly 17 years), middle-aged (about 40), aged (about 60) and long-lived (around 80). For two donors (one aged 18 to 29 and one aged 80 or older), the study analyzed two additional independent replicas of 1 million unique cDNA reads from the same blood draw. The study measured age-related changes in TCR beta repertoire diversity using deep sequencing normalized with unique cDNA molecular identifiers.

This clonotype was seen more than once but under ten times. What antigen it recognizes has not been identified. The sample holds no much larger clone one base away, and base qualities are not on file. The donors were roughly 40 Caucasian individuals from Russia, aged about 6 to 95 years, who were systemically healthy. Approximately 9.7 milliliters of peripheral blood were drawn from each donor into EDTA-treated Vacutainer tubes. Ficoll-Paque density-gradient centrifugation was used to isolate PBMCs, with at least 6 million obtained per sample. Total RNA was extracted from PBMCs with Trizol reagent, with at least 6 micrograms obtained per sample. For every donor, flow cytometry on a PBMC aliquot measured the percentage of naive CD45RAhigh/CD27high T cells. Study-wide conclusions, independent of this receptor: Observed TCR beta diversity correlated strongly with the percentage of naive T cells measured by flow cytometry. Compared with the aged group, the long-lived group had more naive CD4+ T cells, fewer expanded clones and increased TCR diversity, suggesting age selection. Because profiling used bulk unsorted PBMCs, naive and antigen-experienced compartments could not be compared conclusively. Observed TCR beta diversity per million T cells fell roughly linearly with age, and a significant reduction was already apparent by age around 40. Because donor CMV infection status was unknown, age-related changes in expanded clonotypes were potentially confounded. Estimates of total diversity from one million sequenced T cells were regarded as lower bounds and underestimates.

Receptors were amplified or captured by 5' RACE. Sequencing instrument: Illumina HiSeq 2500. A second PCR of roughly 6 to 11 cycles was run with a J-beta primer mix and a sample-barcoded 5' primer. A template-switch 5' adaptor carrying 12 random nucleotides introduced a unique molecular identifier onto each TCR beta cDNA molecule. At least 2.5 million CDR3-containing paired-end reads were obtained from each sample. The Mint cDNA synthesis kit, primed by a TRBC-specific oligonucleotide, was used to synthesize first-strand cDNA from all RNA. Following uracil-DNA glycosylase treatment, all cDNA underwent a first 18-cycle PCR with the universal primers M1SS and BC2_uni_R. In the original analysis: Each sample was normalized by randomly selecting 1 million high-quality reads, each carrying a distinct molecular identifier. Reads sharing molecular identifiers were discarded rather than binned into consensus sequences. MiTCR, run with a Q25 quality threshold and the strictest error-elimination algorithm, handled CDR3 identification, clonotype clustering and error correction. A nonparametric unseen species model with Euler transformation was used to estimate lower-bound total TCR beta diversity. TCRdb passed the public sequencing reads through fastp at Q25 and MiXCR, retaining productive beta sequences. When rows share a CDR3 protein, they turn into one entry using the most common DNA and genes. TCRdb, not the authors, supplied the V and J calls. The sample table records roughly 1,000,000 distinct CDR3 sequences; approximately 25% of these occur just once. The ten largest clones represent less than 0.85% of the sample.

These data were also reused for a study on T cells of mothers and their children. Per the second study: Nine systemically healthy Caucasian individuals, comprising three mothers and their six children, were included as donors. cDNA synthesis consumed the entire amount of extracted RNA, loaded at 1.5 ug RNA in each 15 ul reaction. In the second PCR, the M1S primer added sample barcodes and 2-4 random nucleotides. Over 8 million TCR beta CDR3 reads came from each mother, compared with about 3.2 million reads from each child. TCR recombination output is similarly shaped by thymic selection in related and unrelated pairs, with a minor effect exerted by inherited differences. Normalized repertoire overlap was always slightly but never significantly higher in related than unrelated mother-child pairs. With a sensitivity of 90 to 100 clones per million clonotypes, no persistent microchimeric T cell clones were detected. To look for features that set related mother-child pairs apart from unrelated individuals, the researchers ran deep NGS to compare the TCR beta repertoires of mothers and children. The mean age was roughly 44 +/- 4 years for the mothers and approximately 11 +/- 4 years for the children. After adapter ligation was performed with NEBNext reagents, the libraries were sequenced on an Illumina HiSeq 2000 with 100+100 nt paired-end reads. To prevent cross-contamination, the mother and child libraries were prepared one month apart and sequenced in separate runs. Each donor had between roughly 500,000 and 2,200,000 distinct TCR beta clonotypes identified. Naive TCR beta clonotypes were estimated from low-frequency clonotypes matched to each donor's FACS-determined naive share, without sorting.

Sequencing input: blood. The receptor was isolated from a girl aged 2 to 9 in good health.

In nucleotide form, the sequence is TGCAGTGCTAGACCGGACCTGCGTTCATACGAGCAGTACTTC. It codes for CSARPDLRSYEQYF. The chain couples TRBV20-1 to TRBJ2-7; no confident D gene assignment can be made. At the junction V is shortened by 2 bases and J by 4 bases, with 15 bases in between. Measured from the cysteine to the phenylalanine, the CDR3 is 14 residues long. Only the CDR3 portion is preserved as DNA: 42 bases, with reading frame beginning at the first base. Taken from the germline V gene (reference sequence), the CDR1 and CDR2 loops are DFQATT and SNEGSKA.